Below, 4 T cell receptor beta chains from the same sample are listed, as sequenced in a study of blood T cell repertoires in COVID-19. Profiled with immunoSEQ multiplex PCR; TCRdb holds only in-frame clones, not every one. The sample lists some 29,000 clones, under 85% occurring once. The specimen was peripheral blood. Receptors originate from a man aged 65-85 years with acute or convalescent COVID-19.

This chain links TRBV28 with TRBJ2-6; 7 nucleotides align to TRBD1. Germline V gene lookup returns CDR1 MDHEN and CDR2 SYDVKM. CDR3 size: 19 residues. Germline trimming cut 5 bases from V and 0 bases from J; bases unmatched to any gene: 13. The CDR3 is CASSIPLGQLSSGANVLTF. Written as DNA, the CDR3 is TGTGCCAGCAGTATTCCCTTGGGACAGCTCTCCTCTGGGGCCAACGTCCTGACTTTC. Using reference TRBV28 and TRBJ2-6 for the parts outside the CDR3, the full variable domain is DVKVTQSSRYLVKRTGEKVFLECVQDMDHENMFWYRQDPGLGLRLIYFSYDVKMKEKGDIPEGYSVSREKKERFSLILESASTNQTSMYLCASSIPLGQLSSGANVLTFGAGSRLTVL.

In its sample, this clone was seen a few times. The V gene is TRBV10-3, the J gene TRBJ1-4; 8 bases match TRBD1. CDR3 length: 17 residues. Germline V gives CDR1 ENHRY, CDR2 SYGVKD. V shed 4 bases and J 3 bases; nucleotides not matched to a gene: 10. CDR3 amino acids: CAISALRPGQANEKLFF. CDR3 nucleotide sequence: TGTGCCATCAGTGCCCTCCGACCGGGACAGGCTAATGAAAAACTGTTTTTT.

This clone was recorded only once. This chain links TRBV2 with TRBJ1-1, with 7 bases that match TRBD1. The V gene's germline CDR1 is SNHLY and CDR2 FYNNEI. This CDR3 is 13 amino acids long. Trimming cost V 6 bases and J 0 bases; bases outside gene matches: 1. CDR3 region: CASRGQLNTEAFF. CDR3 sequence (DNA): TGTGCCAGCAGGGGACAGTTGAACACTGAAGCTTTCTTT.

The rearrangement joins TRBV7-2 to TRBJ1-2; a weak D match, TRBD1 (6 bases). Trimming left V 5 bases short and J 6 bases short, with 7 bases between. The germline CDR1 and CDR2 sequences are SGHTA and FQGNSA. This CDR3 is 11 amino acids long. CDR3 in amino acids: CASSPGDGYTF. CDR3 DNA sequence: TGTGCCAGCAGCCCAGGGGATGGCTACACCTTC.